A single sample is the source of the 11 T cell receptor beta chains below, sequenced in a study of radiotherapy plus CTLA-4 blockade in lung cancer (dated by TCRdb to the late 2010s). The protocol used for the library was the immunoSEQ multiplex PCR assay. Not all clones reach the TCRdb copy of this immuneACCESS table, which keeps in-frame sequences only. Checked studies attribute under half of the gap to unresolved V genes and leave the rest unexplained. In this sample the table shows fewer than 85,000 clones, around 84% of which occur a single time. 0.87% of the sample is taken by the ten largest. Material: peripheral blood, obtained from a patient treated with radiotherapy plus ipilimumab. These receptors were taken from a human donor with non-small cell lung cancer who had stable disease on radiotherapy plus ipilimumab.

This chain joins TRBV7-6 and TRBJ2-7; 12 bases are shared with TRBD2. The CDR3 runs to 15 residues. With 5 bases clipped from V and 2 bases from J, the junction kept 4 bases outside the gene matches. Germline V gene lookup returns CDR1 SGHVS and CDR2 FNYEAQ. Written as DNA, the CDR3 is TGTGCCAGCAGCCCCAGGACTAGCGGGGCCTACGAGCAGTACTTC. Translation: CASSPRTSGAYEQYF.

The chain couples TRBV5-6 to TRBJ2-3, with D perhaps matching TRBD1 (6 bases). This CDR3 contains 15 residues. Germline CDR1 is SGHDT and CDR2 is YYEEEE. Trimming removed 3 bases at V and 1 base at J, with 12 bases between. This CDR3 is CASSSPRQGTDTQYF. In DNA form, the CDR3 reads TGTGCCAGCAGCTCCCCCCGACAGGGCACAGATACGCAGTATTTT.

J is TRBJ1-3 and V is TRBV6-5; D gene unclear. CDR3 length equals 14 residues. Between the trimmed V and J ends, which lost 6 bases and 1 base, there was a span of 10 bases. From germline, CDR1 is MNHEY and CDR2 SVGAGI. CDR3 in amino acids: CASRRKASGNTIYF. The CDR3 DNA reads TGTGCCAGCAGGCGCAAAGCTTCTGGAAACACCATATATTTT.

The chain couples TRBV2 to TRBJ1-4, with TRBD1 matching over 11 bases. V dropped 8 bases and J dropped 4; count of bases not matched to a gene: 6. CDR1 and CDR2 (germline): SNHLY, FYNNEI. The CDR3 contains 15 residues. CDR3 in amino acids: CASRDRGFLNEKLFF. The CDR3 bases are TGTGCCAGCCGGGACAGGGGGTTCCTTAATGAAAAACTGTTTTTT.

V and J are TRBV19 and TRBJ1-5, with D hard to call. Germline V gene data show CDR1 as LNHDA and CDR2 as SQIVND (reference sequence). Between the trimmed V and J ends, which lost 6 bases and 4 bases, there was a span of 16 bases. CDR3 length: 15 amino acids. CDR3 DNA sequence: TGTGCCAGTAGCCAAAACGGAGTGGGGAATCAGCCCCAGCATTTT. Protein product: CASSQNGVGNQPQHF.

The J gene is TRBJ1-2, the V gene TRBV7-8; tentative D call: TRBD1 (6 bases). Germline CDR1 reads SGHVS; CDR2 reads FQNEAQ. The CDR3 extends over 16 amino acids. V lost 5 bases and J lost 6, with 22 bases in between. The CDR3, as DNA: TGTGCCAGCAGCCCCCCGGGACAAACCCAACTTCATGGCTACACCTTC. This codes for CASSPPGQTQLHGYTF.

The chain links TRBV28 to TRBJ2-7; weak D call: TRBD2 (5 bases). V was cut by 6 bases and J by 6 bases, with 21 bases left in between. CDR3 size: 15 residues. The germline V gene encodes CDR1 MDHEN and CDR2 SYDVKM. Here the CDR3 DNA reads TGTGCCAGCAGCCCCTCCGGGATAGCACACTTCGAGCAGTACTTC. It translates to CASSPSGIAHFEQYF. The full variable domain, completed using reference TRBV28 and TRBJ2-7, is DVKVTQSSRYLVKRTGEKVFLECVQDMDHENMFWYRQDPGLGLRLIYFSYDVKMKEKGDIPEGYSVSREKKERFSLILESASTNQTSMYLCASSPSGIAHFEQYFGPGTRLTVT.

The rearrangement links TRBV27 to TRBJ1-5, with TRBD1 identical over 12 bases. Per germline, CDR1 MNHEY and CDR2 SMNVEV (reference sequence). The CDR3 runs 16 residues. Trimming cost V 8 bases and J 3 bases; bases outside gene matches: 8. CDR3 region: CASRPGQGAFNQPQHF. As DNA, the CDR3 is TGTGCCAGCCGACCGGGACAGGGGGCTTTCAATCAGCCCCAGCATTTT.

As for this clone: The junction and the germline gene differ at one end; a read error may be behind it. V gene TRBV7-7 combines with J gene TRBJ2-5; TRBD2 agrees at 7 bases. The germline CDR1 and CDR2 sequences are SSHAT and FNYEAQ (reference sequence). CDR3 length: 13 residues. CDR3 DNA sequence: TGTGCTAGCAGCTTACTAGCGAGAGAGACCCAGTACTTC. It is translated as CASSLLARETQYF.

The chain links TRBV28 to TRBJ2-2; 8 bases agree with TRBD1. CDR1 is MDHEN, CDR2 SYDVKM, per germline. This CDR3 region has 14 residues. V lost 4 bases to trimming and J lost 6 bases; unmatched junction nucleotides: 4. DNA of the CDR3: TGTGCCAGCAGTTCCTTGACAGGGGCCGGGGAGCTGTTTTTT. Amino acid sequence: CASSSLTGAGELFF.

The chain joins TRBV6-5 to TRBJ2-7, with 7 bases fitting TRBD1. The germline V gene encodes CDR1 MNHEY and CDR2 SVGAGI. V shed 7 bases and J 4 bases; nucleotides not matched to a gene: 4. The CDR3 spans 12 residues. CDR3 residues: CASNNRGYEQYF. The CDR3 nucleotides are TGTGCCAGCAATAACAGGGGATACGAGCAGTACTTC.